Described below is a single T cell receptor beta chain sequence and its context. Its target is unknown. The entry originates in a study of identical twins. Study conclusions and caveats: Cord blood beta clonotypes present at high abundance carried fewer insertions; no such pattern appeared in memory repertoires. With monozygotic twins, out-of-frame TCR alpha sharing exceeded what models estimated.

The length of the CDR3 is 15 residues. V was pared by 0 bases and J by 7 bases, with 5 bases of the junction left unmatched. In germline, CDR1 is MNHEY, CDR2 SMNVEV (reference sequence). One entry per CDR3 protein, called by TCRdb with MiXCR from the 5' RACE reads. The sample lists approximately 350,000 distinct CDR3 sequences, 10% to 15% seen once, with around 7.2% in the top ten. These same data were also listed under a study on yellow fever vaccine responses in identical twins.

J is TRBJ2-3 and V is TRBV27, with 9 nucleotides matching TRBD2. The sequenced sample consisted of CD8+ T cells sorted from blood. The sequence was collected from a woman younger than 30 in good health. The CDR3 DNA sequence: TGTGCCAGCAGTTTATCTAGCGGGGGAGTGTATACGCAGTATTTT. Translated, it gives CASSLSSGGVYTQYF.